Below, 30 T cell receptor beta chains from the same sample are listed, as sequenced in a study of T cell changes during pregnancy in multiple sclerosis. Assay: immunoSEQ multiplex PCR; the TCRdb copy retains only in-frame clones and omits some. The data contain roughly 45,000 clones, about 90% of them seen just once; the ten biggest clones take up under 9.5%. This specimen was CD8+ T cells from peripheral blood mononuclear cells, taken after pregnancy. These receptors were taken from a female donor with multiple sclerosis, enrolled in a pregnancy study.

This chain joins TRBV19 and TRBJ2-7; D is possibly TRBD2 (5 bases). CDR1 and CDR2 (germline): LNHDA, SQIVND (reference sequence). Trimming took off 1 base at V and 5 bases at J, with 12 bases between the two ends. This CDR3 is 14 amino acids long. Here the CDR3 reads CASSIGPHGDEQYF. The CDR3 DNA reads TGTGCCAGTAGTATAGGTCCCCACGGGGACGAGCAGTACTTC.

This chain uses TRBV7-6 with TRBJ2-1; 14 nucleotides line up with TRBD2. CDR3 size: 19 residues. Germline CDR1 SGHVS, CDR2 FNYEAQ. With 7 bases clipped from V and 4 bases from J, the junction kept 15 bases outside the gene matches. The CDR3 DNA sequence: TGTGCCAGCACCCTTTTGGGGACTAGCGGGAGATTACAATACAATGAGCAGTTCTTC. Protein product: CASTLLGTSGRLQYNEQFF.

CDR3 residues: CASSTGTGLDAFF. DNA for the CDR3: TGCGCCAGCAGCACCGGGACAGGGTTGGACGCTTTCTTT. V is TRBV5-1 and J is TRBJ1-1, with TRBD1 identical over 9 bases. Germline assignment: CDR1 SGHRS and CDR2 YFSETQ. Germline trimming cut 4 bases from V and 11 bases from J; bases unmatched to any gene: 9. The CDR3 has 13 residues.

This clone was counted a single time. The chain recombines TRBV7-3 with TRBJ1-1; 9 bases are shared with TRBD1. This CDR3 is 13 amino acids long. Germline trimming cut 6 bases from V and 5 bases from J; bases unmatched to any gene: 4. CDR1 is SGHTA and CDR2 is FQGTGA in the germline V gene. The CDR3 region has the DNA TGTGCCAGCAGTGCCGGGACAGGGACTGAAGCTTTCTTT. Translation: CASSAGTGTEAFF.

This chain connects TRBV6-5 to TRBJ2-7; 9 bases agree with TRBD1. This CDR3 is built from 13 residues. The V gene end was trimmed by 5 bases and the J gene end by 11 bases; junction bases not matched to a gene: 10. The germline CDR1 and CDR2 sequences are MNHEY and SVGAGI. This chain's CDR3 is CASSPGQGGVEYF. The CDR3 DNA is TGTGCCAGCAGTCCGGGACAGGGAGGAGTGGAGTACTTC.

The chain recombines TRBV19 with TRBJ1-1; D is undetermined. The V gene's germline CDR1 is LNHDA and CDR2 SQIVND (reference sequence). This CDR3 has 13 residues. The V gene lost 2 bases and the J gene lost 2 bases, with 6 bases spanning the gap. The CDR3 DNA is TGTGCCAGTAGTATAAACAGTAACACTGAAGCTTTCTTT. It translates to CASSINSNTEAFF.

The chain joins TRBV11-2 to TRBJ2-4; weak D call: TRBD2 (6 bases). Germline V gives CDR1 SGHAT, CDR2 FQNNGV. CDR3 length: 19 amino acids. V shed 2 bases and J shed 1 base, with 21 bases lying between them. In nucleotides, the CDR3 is TGTGCCAGCAGCTTACATGTGCGAACGGGAGATTCGGCCAAAAACATTCAGTACTTC. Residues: CASSLHVRTGDSAKNIQYF. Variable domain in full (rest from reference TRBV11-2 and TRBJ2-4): EAGVAQSPRYKIIEKRQSVAFWCNPISGHATLYWYQQILGQGPKLLIQFQNNGVVDDSQLPKDRFSAERLKGVDSTLKIQPAKLEDSAVYLCASSLHVRTGDSAKNIQYFGAGTRLSVL.

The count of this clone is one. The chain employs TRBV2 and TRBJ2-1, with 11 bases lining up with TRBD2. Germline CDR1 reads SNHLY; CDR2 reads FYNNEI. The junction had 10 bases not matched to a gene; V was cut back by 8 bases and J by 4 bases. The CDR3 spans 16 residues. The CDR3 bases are TGTGCCAGCCAAAACCCTAGCGGGGGGAAATACAATGAGCAGTTCTTC. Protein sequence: CASQNPSGGKYNEQFF.

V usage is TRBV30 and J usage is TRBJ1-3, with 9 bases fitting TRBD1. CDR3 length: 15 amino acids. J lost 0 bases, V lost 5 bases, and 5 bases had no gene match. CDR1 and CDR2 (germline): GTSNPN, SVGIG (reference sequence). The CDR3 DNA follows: TGTGCCTGGGGACAGGGGTACCTCTCTGGAAACACCATATATTTT. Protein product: CAWGQGYLSGNTIYF.

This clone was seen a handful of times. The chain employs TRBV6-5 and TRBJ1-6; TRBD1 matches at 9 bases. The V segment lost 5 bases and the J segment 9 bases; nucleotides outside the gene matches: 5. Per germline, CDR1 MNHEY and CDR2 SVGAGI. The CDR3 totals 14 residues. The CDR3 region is CASSQGQGISPLHF. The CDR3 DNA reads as TGTGCCAGCAGTCAAGGACAGGGGATTTCACCCCTCCACTTT.

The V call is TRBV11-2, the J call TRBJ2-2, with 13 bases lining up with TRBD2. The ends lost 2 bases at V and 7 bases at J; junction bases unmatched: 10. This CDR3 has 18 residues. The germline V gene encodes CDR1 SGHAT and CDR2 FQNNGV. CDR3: CASSLMWTSGRVGGELFF. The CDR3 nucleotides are TGTGCCAGCAGCTTAATGTGGACTAGCGGGAGAGTTGGCGGGGAGCTGTTTTTT.

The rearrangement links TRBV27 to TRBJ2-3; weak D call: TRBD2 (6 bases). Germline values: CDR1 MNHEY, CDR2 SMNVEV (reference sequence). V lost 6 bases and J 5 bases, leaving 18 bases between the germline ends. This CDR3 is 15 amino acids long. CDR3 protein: CASSPTGRTIDTQYF. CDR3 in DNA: TGTGCCAGCAGCCCTACCGGGAGAACAATAGATACGCAGTATTTT.

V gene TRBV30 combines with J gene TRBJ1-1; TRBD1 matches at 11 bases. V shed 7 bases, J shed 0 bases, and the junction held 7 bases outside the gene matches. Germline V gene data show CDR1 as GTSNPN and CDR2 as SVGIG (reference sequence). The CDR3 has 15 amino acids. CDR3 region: CAFWTGGSVNTEAFF. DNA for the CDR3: TGTGCCTTTTGGACAGGGGGCAGCGTGAACACTGAAGCTTTCTTT.

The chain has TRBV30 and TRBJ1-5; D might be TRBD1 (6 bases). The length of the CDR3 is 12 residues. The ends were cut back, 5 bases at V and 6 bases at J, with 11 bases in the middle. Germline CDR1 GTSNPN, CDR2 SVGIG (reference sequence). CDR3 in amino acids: CAWAAGVQPQHF. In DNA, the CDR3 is TGTGCCTGGGCGGCAGGGGTTCAGCCCCAGCATTTT.

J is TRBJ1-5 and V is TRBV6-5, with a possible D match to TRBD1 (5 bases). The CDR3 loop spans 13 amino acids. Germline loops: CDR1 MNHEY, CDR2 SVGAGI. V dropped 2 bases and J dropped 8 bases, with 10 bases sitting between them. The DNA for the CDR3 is TGTGCCAGCAGTTACGGGGCATCAAAGCCCCAGCATTTT. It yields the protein CASSYGASKPQHF.

CDR3 sequence: CASSSGSNQPQHF. The CDR3 DNA reads as TGTGCCAGCAGTTCCGGTAGCAATCAGCCCCAGCATTTT. This rearrangement joins TRBV27 to TRBJ1-5; no clear D gene. This CDR3 has 13 residues. Trimming shortened V by 4 bases and J by 0 bases, and 4 bases separated the two germline ends. Germline CDR1 and CDR2: MNHEY and SMNVEV (reference sequence).

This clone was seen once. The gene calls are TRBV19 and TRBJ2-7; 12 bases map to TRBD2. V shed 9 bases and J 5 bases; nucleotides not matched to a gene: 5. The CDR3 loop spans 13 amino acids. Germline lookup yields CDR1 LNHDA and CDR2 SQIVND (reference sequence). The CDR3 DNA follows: TGTGCCAGCCGACTAGCGGGAGACAACGAGCAGTACTTC. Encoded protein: CASRLAGDNEQYF.

DNA for the CDR3: TGTGCCAGCAGTTACACAGGCCCTAATTCACCCCTCCACTTT. This sequence encodes CASSYTGPNSPLHF. This chain connects TRBV6-5 to TRBJ1-6; tentatively, D is TRBD1 (5 bases). The CDR3 consists of 14 residues. The V and J ends lost 2 bases and 6 bases respectively, with 8 bases between them. Germline V lookup: CDR1 MNHEY, CDR2 SVGAGI.

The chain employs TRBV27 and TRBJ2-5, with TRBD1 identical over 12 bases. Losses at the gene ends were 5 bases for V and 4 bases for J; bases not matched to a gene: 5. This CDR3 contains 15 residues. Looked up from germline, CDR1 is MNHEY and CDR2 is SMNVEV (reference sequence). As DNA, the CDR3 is TGTGCCAGCAGTATAGGGACAGGGGGCCGAGAGACCCAGTACTTC. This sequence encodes CASSIGTGGRETQYF.

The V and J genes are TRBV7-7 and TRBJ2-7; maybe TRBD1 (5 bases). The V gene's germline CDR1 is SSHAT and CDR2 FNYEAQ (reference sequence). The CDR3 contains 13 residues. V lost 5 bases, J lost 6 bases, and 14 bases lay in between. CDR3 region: CASSPTRGGEQYF. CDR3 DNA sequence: TGTGCCAGCAGCCCAACAAGGGGTGGCGAGCAGTACTTC.

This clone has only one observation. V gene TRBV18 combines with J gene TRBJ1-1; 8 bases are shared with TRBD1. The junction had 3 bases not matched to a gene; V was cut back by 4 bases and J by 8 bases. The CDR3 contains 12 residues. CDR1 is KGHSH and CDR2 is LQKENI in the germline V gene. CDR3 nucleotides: TGTGCCAGCTCACTAACAGGGGGGGAAGCTTTCTTT. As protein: CASSLTGGEAFF.

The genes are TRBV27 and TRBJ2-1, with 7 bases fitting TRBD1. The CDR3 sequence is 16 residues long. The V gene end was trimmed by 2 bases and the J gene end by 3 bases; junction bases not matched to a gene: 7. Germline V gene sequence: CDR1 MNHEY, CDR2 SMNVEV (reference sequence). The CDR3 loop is CASSLVAGGYYNEQFF. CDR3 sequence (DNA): TGTGCCAGCAGTTTAGTCGCAGGGGGATACTACAATGAGCAGTTCTTC.

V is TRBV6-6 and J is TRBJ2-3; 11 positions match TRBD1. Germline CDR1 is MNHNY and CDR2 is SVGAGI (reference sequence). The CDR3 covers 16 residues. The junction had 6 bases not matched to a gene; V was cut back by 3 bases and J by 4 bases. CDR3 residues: CASSYRDRGGADTQYF. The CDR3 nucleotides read TGTGCCAGCAGTTATAGGGACAGGGGGGGCGCAGATACGCAGTATTTT.

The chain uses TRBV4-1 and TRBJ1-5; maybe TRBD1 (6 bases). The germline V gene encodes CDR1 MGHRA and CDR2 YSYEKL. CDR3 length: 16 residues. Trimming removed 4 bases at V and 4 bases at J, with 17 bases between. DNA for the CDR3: TGCGCCAGCAGCCTCAGCCAGGCAGGGGATAATCAGCCCCAGCATTTT. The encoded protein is CASSLSQAGDNQPQHF.

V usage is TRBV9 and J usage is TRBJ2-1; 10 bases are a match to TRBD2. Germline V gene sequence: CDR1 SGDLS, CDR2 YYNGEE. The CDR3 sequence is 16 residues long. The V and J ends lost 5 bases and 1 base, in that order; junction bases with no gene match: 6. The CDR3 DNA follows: TGTGCCAGCAGTCCTAGCGGGGGTGTTTCCTACAATGAGCAGTTCTTC. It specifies CASSPSGGVSYNEQFF. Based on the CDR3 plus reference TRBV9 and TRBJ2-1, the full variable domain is DSGVTQTPKHLITATGQRVTLRCSPRSGDLSVYWYQQSLDQGLQFLIQYYNGEERAKGNILERFSAQQFPDLHSELNLSSLELGDSALYFCASSPSGGVSYNEQFFGPGTRLTVL.

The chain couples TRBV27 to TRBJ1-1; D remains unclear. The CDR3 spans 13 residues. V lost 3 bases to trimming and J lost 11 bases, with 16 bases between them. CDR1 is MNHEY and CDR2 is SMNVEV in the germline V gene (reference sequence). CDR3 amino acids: CASSFRTDGVAFF. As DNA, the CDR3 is TGTGCCAGCAGTTTTAGGACGGACGGGGTGGCTTTCTTT.

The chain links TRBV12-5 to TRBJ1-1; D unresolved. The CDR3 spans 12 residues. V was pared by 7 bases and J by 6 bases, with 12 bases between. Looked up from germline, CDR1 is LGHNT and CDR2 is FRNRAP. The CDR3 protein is CASVTEVAEAFF. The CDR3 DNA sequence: TGTGCTAGTGTCACGGAGGTAGCTGAAGCTTTCTTT.

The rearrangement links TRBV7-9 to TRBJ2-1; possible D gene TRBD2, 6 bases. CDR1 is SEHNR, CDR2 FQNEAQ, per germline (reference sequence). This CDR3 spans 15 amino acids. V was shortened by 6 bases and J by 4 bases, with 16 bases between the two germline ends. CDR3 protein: CASRSTLSGYNEQFF. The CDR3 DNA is TGTGCCAGCAGATCTACTCTTAGCGGTTACAATGAGCAGTTCTTC.

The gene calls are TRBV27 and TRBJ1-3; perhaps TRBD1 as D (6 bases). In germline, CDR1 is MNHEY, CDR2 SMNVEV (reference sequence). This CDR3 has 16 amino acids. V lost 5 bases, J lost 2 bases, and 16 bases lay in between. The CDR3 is CASSTRRQGTGNTIYF. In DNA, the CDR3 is TGTGCCAGCAGTACGAGGCGCCAGGGGACTGGAAACACCATATATTTT.

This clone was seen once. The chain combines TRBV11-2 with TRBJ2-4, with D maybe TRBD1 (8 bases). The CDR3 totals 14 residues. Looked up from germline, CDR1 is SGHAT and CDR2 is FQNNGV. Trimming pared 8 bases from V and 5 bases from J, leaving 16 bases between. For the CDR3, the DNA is TGTGCCAGCGCGGACAGGGCGGGGGAAAACATTCAGTACTTC. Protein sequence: CASADRAGENIQYF.